The 7 T cell receptor beta chains below all came from one sample that was sequenced in a study of blood T cell repertoires in COVID-19. TCRdb keeps only in-frame clones here, not all; method: immunoSEQ multiplex PCR. The sample gives approximately 73,000 clones, roughly 89% of which show up once; 8.9% is in the top ten. Sequencing was performed on peripheral blood. The receptors derive from an older man with acute or convalescent COVID-19.

The V gene is TRBV5-1, the J gene TRBJ2-1, with 9 nucleotides matching TRBD2. J gave up 4 bases and V 1 base, and 3 bases lay outside the gene matches. CDR3 length: 15 amino acids. In germline, CDR1 is SGHRS, CDR2 YFSETQ. In nucleotides, the CDR3 is TGCGCCAGCAGCTTGACTAGCGGGCTTTACAATGAGCAGTTCTTC. Translating it yields CASSLTSGLYNEQFF.

Only one count was recorded for this clone. The CDR3 region is CASTTLGQVNTEAFF. The CDR3 DNA reads TGTGCCAGTACTACCCTCGGACAGGTGAACACTGAAGCTTTCTTT. The chain uses TRBV19 and TRBJ1-1; 7 bases line up with TRBD1. CDR3 length: 15 residues. CDR1 and CDR2 from the germline V gene are LNHDA and SQIVND (reference sequence). V lost 7 bases, J lost 0 bases, and 8 bases stayed unmatched.

This clone was observed once. J is TRBJ1-6 and V is TRBV7-8; unclear D gene. The length of the CDR3 is 15 residues. Looked up from germline, CDR1 is SGHVS and CDR2 is FQNEAQ. The V end was cut by 1 base, the J end by 14 bases, with 18 bases between. The CDR3 loop reads CASSLGVGLEGTLHF. CDR3 nucleotide sequence: TGTGCCAGCAGCTTAGGGGTCGGCCTCGAGGGAACCCTCCACTTT.

The J gene is TRBJ1-2, the V gene TRBV14; 7 bases agree with TRBD1. This CDR3 is 13 amino acids long. V lost 4 bases, J lost 3 bases, and 2 bases stayed unmatched. The germline V gene has CDR1 SGHDN and CDR2 FVKESK. This CDR3 reads CASSPGQHYGYTF. As DNA, the CDR3 is TGTGCCAGCAGCCCGGGACAGCACTATGGCTACACCTTC.

This clone is a singleton in its sample. This chain joins TRBV9 and TRBJ1-2, with a possible D match to TRBD1 (6 bases). Germline assignment: CDR1 SGDLS and CDR2 YYNGEE. The CDR3 is 14 residues long. The ends were cut back, 3 bases at V and 8 bases at J, with 17 bases in the middle. The CDR3 coding sequence is TGTGCCAGCAGCGGAGAGCGACAGGCTGCGGGCTACACCTTC. Its translation: CASSGERQAAGYTF. Together with reference TRBV9 and TRBJ1-2, the CDR3 gives the full variable domain: DSGVTQTPKHLITATGQRVTLRCSPRSGDLSVYWYQQSLDQGLQFLIQYYNGEERAKGNILERFSAQQFPDLHSELNLSSLELGDSALYFCASSGERQAAGYTFGSGTRLTVV.

The chain is built from TRBV30 and TRBJ1-2, with D tentatively TRBD1 (6 bases). Germline V gene sequence: CDR1 GTSNPN, CDR2 SVGIG (reference sequence). The V gene lost 6 bases and the J gene lost 3 bases, with 23 bases spanning the gap. The CDR3 loop spans 16 amino acids. The CDR3 protein is CACTGLLNRGYYGYTF. The DNA for the CDR3 is TGTGCCTGTACAGGGCTCCTCAATCGGGGTTACTATGGCTACACCTTC.

V usage is TRBV24-1 and J usage is TRBJ2-3, with 7 bases that match TRBD1. Looked up from germline, CDR1 is KGHDR and CDR2 is SFDVKD. CDR3 length: 15 amino acids. V dropped 4 bases and J dropped 3; count of bases not matched to a gene: 6. CDR3 in DNA: TGTGCCACCAGTGACCGGACAGGCGGGACAGATACGCAGTATTTT. Translated, it gives CATSDRTGGTDTQYF.